Below are 16 T cell receptor beta chains sequenced from a single sample in a study of CD8 T cells in Susac syndrome (dated by TCRdb to between 2017 and 2020). Libraries were prepared through the immunoSEQ multiplex PCR assay. RNA was extracted using the RNeasy kit, and roughly 0.5 to 1 ug of the RNA was reverse transcribed with random hexamers. The public sequencing data were trimmed at Q25 with fastp and processed into clonotypes with MiXCR by TCRdb, which kept only in-frame beta chains. Under each unique CDR3 protein, matching rows form one entry showing the most common genes and DNA. The sample table records about 280,000 distinct CDR3 sequences; roughly 85% of these occur just once. The ten biggest clones cover approximately 0.11% of the sample. Sequencing was performed on CD8+ T cells from PBMCs. The receptors derive from a human donor with multiple sclerosis.

The chain couples TRBV30 to TRBJ2-5; weak D call: TRBD2 (6 bases). The CDR3 totals 13 residues. CDR1 is GTSNPN and CDR2 is SVGIG in the germline V gene (reference sequence). V was trimmed by 7 bases and J by 7 bases, leaving 19 bases between them. The CDR3 nucleotides are TGTGCCTATATACGGGGGTCGAAGAGGACCCAGTACTTC. Amino acids: CAYIRGSKRTQYF.

V usage is TRBV12-3 or TRBV12-4 and J usage is TRBJ2-7, with TRBD1 matching 7 bases. V gave up 3 bases and J gave up 1 base; unmatched junction bases: 6. The CDR3 covers 15 residues. CDR3 sequence: CASSFRPGGSYEQYF. DNA of the CDR3: TGTGCCAGCAGTTTCAGGCCAGGGGGTTCCTACGAGCAGTACTTC.

This chain connects TRBV6-5 to TRBJ2-1, with D unclear. The germline V gene encodes CDR1 MNHEY and CDR2 SVGAGI. The CDR3 has 13 amino acids. Trimming left V 6 bases short and J 5 bases short, with 11 bases between. The CDR3 coding sequence is TGTGCCAGCAGCCACGGGCGAAACAATGAGCAGTTCTTC. Its protein is CASSHGRNNEQFF.

This chain joins TRBV7-8 and TRBJ2-7; 15 bases fit TRBD2. V shed 5 bases, J shed 2 bases, and the junction held 7 bases outside the gene matches. This CDR3 has 17 amino acids. Per germline, CDR1 SGHVS and CDR2 FQNEAQ. CDR3 sequence: CASSAGLAGGYAYEQYF. In DNA form, the CDR3 reads TGTGCCAGCAGCGCGGGACTAGCGGGAGGATACGCCTACGAGCAGTACTTC.

The chain recombines TRBV20-1 with TRBJ2-1, with D uncertain. This CDR3 is built from 13 residues. Germline CDR1 DFQATT, CDR2 SNEGSKA (reference sequence). The V end lost 3 bases, the J end lost 2 bases, and 8 bases lay between the germline ends. The chain's CDR3 is CSASRGPYNEQFF. The CDR3 coding sequence is TGCAGTGCTAGTCGCGGACCCTACAATGAGCAGTTCTTC.

This chain joins TRBV7-9 and TRBJ2-3; the match to TRBD2 covers 9 bases. CDR1 SEHNR and CDR2 FQNEAQ come from the germline V gene (reference sequence). The CDR3 loop spans 15 amino acids. Trimming cost V 3 bases and J 6 bases; bases outside gene matches: 7. CDR3 DNA sequence: TGTGCCAGCAGCTTGCTAGCGGGAAGAGTGGATACGCAGTATTTT. Amino acids: CASSLLAGRVDTQYF.

This chain connects TRBV15 to TRBJ2-1; D is possibly TRBD1 (6 bases). V was shortened by 2 bases and J by 6 bases, with 11 bases between the two germline ends. Germline assignment: CDR1 LNHNV and CDR2 YYDKDF (reference sequence). This CDR3 contains 14 residues. The CDR3 spells CATSRHDRSNEQFF. The CDR3 DNA sequence: TGTGCCACCAGCAGACACGACAGGTCCAATGAGCAGTTCTTC.

J is TRBJ2-1 and V is TRBV10-3, with 8 positions matching TRBD2. Germline V CDR1 and CDR2: ENHRY, SYGVKD. The CDR3 is 14 residues long. Unmatched junction bases numbered 7, after V lost 5 bases and J lost 7 bases. In nucleotides, the CDR3 is TGTGCCATCAGTCCGAGCGGGAGTGAAAATGAGCAGTTCTTC. As protein: CAISPSGSENEQFF.

The chain has TRBV28 and TRBJ2-5; D gene ambiguous. V lost 6 bases and J lost 4, with 12 bases in between. The CDR3 contains 13 residues. Per the germline V gene, CDR1 is MDHEN and CDR2 is SYDVKM. The CDR3 sequence: CASSLGIRETQYF. In nucleotides, the CDR3 is TGTGCCAGCAGCTTAGGGATTAGAGAGACCCAGTACTTC.

This chain uses TRBV7-6 with TRBJ2-4, with 7 bases lining up with TRBD2. Looked up from germline, CDR1 is SGHVS and CDR2 is FNYEAQ. With V trimmed by 3 bases and J by 2 bases, 7 bases remained unmatched. The CDR3 length is 16 residues. This CDR3 reads CASSLSSGASKNIQYF. CDR3 sequence (DNA): TGTGCCAGCAGCTTGTCTAGCGGAGCCTCCAAAAACATTCAGTACTTC.

The genes are TRBV28 and TRBJ2-7; 7 nucleotides agree with TRBD2. Germline V gives CDR1 MDHEN, CDR2 SYDVKM. The CDR3 runs 14 residues. J was trimmed by 3 bases and V by 3 bases; bases with no gene match: 5. CDR3 in DNA: TGTGCCAGCAGTTTGATGGGGGGGAGCTACGAGCAGTACTTC. This sequence encodes CASSLMGGSYEQYF.

This CDR3 reads CAPLSPRYEQYF. The CDR3 nucleotides are TGTGCCCCGCTCTCGCCCAGATACGAGCAGTACTTC. The V call is TRBV24-1, the J call TRBJ2-7; D is unclear. Germline CDR1 and CDR2: KGHDR and SFDVKD. V shed 12 bases and J shed 4 bases, with 15 bases lying between them. The CDR3 consists of 12 residues.

The J gene is TRBJ1-2, the V gene TRBV20-1; D is perhaps TRBD1 (5 bases). The CDR3 has 17 residues. V was cut by 1 base and J by 4 bases, with 22 bases left in between. The V gene's germline CDR1 is DFQATT and CDR2 SNEGSKA (reference sequence). The CDR3 DNA reads as TGCAGTGCTAGAGCGGGGTTCAGGACCTGGGGGGGCTATGGCTACACCTTC. This sequence encodes CSARAGFRTWGGYGYTF.

Only one count was recorded for this clonotype. The chain links TRBV12-3 or TRBV12-4 to TRBJ2-7; no reliable D call. The CDR3 sequence is 14 residues long. V was shortened by 2 bases and J by 2 bases, with 10 bases between the two germline ends. The CDR3 sequence: CASSLLRAAYEQYF. Written as DNA, the CDR3 is TGTGCCAGCAGTTTATTACGGGCGGCCTACGAGCAGTACTTC.

This clonotype was detected a few times. The chain couples TRBV27 to TRBJ2-3, with D uncertain. V was shortened by 0 bases and J by 0 bases, with 4 bases between the two germline ends. Germline V gene data show CDR1 as MNHEY and CDR2 as SMNVEV (reference sequence). CDR3 length: 14 residues. This CDR3 reads CASSLSSSTDTQYF. The CDR3 bases are TGTGCCAGCAGTTTATCGTCTAGCACAGATACGCAGTATTTT.

The V call is TRBV3-1, the J call TRBJ1-5, with 8 nucleotides matching TRBD1. Trimming took 2 bases from V and 4 from J; bases not matched to a gene: 4. Germline CDR1 and CDR2: LGHDT and YNNKEL (reference sequence). The CDR3 has 15 amino acids. The DNA of the CDR3 is TGTGCCAGCAGCCAAAACAGGGGGAGTAATCAGCCCCAGCATTTT. It is translated as CASSQNRGSNQPQHF.